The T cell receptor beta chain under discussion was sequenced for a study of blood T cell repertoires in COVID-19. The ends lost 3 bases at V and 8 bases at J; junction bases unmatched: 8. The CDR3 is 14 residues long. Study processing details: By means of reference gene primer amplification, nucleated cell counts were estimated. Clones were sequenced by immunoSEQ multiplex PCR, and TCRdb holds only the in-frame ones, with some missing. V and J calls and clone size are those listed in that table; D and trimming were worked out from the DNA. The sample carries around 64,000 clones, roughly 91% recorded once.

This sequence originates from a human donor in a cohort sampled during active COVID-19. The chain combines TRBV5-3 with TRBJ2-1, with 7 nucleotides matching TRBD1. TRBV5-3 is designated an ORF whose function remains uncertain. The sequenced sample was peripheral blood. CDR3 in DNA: TGTGCCAGAAGCTCCAAACAGGGGTGCGATGAGCAGTTCTTC. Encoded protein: CARSSKQGCDEQFF.